One and the same sample provided the 10 T cell receptor beta chains below, sequenced in a study of graft-versus-host responses after intestinal transplantation (dated by TCRdb to 2020 to 2023). The library relied on the immunoSEQ multiplex PCR assay. TCRdb carries this immuneACCESS record with in-frame sequences only. Its versions omit some clonotypes, under half of them owing to an unresolved V gene in the studies checked, with the rest unexplained. The sample records about 43,000 clones, approximately 95% of which are singletons. About 1.4% of the sample lies in the top ten. The sequencing used PBMCs, collected more than 310 days after intestinal transplant. The receptors stem from a human patient who received an intestinal transplant, so some T cells may come from the graft donor.

The chain uses TRBV27 and TRBJ2-7; the D gene is possibly TRBD2 (5 bases). CDR1 is MNHEY and CDR2 is SMNVEV in the germline V gene (reference sequence). The CDR3 is 16 amino acids. The V end was cut by 4 bases, the J end by 0 bases, with 16 bases between. The CDR3, as DNA: TGTGCCAGCAGTTCAAACCGACTGAGGGACTCCTACGAGCAGTACTTC. Translated, it gives CASSSNRLRDSYEQYF.

The rearrangement uses TRBV6-5 and TRBJ2-7; TRBD2 might be the D (5 bases). The V gene's germline CDR1 is MNHEY and CDR2 SVGAGI. The CDR3 spans 15 residues. The V end was cut by 5 bases, the J end by 3 bases, with 17 bases between. The CDR3: CASSVLEGTSYEQYF. As DNA, the CDR3 is TGTGCCAGCAGTGTCCTAGAGGGAACCAGCTACGAGCAGTACTTC.

The chain uses TRBV6-5 and TRBJ1-1; D remains unclear. The CDR3 sequence is 15 residues long. The germline V gene encodes CDR1 MNHEY and CDR2 SVGAGI. Between the trimmed V and J ends, which lost 6 bases and 1 base, there was a span of 15 bases. The CDR3 DNA follows: TGTGCCAGCAGGCTCTGGCGGCAGTCGAACACTGAAGCTTTCTTT. Residues: CASRLWRQSNTEAFF.

V gene TRBV10-1 combines with J gene TRBJ1-2; the match to TRBD1 covers 7 bases. Looked up from germline, CDR1 is WNHNN and CDR2 is SYGVQD (reference sequence). V lost 6 bases, J lost 5 bases, and 6 bases stayed unmatched. The CDR3 length is 13 residues. As DNA, the CDR3 is TGCGCCAGCAGCCCCGGGACAGAGTATGGCTACACCTTC. Encoded protein: CASSPGTEYGYTF.

V usage is TRBV5-5 and J usage is TRBJ2-4, with D possibly matching TRBD1 (5 bases). CDR3 length: 15 amino acids. Germline assignment: CDR1 SGHKS and CDR2 YYEKEE (reference sequence). Trimming stripped 4 bases from V and 7 bases from J, with 18 bases between. In nucleotides, the CDR3 is TGTGCCAGCAGCCCGATTAACCCCTCAGGGAACATTCAGTACTTC. This sequence encodes CASSPINPSGNIQYF.

The J gene is TRBJ2-5, the V gene TRBV14; 13 nucleotides align to TRBD2. TRBJ2-7 matches the DNA end more closely, so the J call is doubtful. Germline CDR1 is SGHDN and CDR2 is FVKESK. CDR3 length: 16 residues. CDR3 coding DNA: TGTGCCAGCAGCCAAGATCGGACTAGCGGGGGAGTCGAGCAGTACTTC. Protein: CASSQDRTSGGVEQYF.

The V call is TRBV5-1, the J call TRBJ1-3; no reliable D call. Germline V gene data show CDR1 as SGHRS and CDR2 as YFSETQ. This CDR3 has 16 amino acids. Trimming removed 4 bases at V and 0 bases at J, with 14 bases between. The CDR3 bases are TGCGCCAGCAGCCCACAGCGGGTCGTCTCTGGAAACACCATATATTTT. This gives the protein CASSPQRVVSGNTIYF.

J is TRBJ2-1 and V is TRBV5-1; 7 bases are shared with TRBD2. V lost 4 bases and J lost 9; bases outside the gene matches: 10. Germline assignment: CDR1 SGHRS and CDR2 YFSETQ. The CDR3 runs 14 residues. CDR3 sequence: CASSPGLGGPEQFF. The CDR3 DNA reads TGCGCCAGCAGCCCCGGACTAGGCGGCCCTGAGCAGTTCTTC.

The rearrangement joins TRBV9 to TRBJ1-3; D may be TRBD1 (6 bases). The germline CDR1 and CDR2 sequences are SGDLS and YYNGEE. Trimming shortened V by 0 bases and J by 0 bases, and 7 bases separated the two germline ends. CDR3 length: 15 amino acids. This chain's CDR3 is CASSVGTVSGNTIYF. The CDR3 DNA reads as TGTGCCAGCAGCGTAGGGACAGTCTCTGGAAACACCATATATTTT. The variable domain in full, completed from reference TRBV9 and TRBJ1-3, reads DSGVTQTPKHLITATGQRVTLRCSPRSGDLSVYWYQQSLDQGLQFLIQYYNGEERAKGNILERFSAQQFPDLHSELNLSSLELGDSALYFCASSVGTVSGNTIYFGEGSWLTVV.

J is TRBJ1-2 and V is TRBV5-4; TRBD1 matches at 9 bases. Germline V gene data show CDR1 as SGHNT and CDR2 as YYREEE (reference sequence). This CDR3 region has 16 residues. V gave up 1 base and J gave up 7 bases; unmatched junction bases: 11. The CDR3 DNA reads TGTGCCAGCAGCTTGTACACCACAGGGGGCACAGGTGGCTACACCTTC. The encoded protein is CASSLYTTGGTGGYTF.